The 9 T cell receptor beta chains below all came from one sample that was sequenced in a study of blood T cell repertoires in COVID-19. TCRdb's table, derived via immunoSEQ multiplex PCR, lists solely in-frame clones and lacks some. Of about 260,000 clones in the sample, roughly 80% were seen once. The sequenced material came from peripheral blood. Receptor source: a woman between 50 and 59 years old who had recovered from COVID-19.

The chain combines TRBV4-1 with TRBJ1-3; D is possibly TRBD1 (5 bases). V was pared by 0 bases and J by 1 base, with 7 bases between. Germline lookup yields CDR1 MGHRA and CDR2 YSYEKL. The CDR3 runs to 15 residues. CDR3 sequence (DNA): TGCGCCAGCAGCCAAGAGTCAGGGTCTGGAAACACCATATATTTT. This gives the protein CASSQESGSGNTIYF.

This sequence joins TRBV28 and TRBJ1-6; D gene unclear. The germline gives CDR1 MDHEN, CDR2 SYDVKM. This CDR3 is built from 12 residues. Trimming left V 6 bases short and J 9 bases short, with 9 bases between. CDR3 DNA: TGTGCCAGCAGACCCCCGGGTTCACCCCTCCACTTT. Encoded protein: CASRPPGSPLHF.

This chain connects TRBV3-1 (or the pseudogene TRBV3-2) to TRBJ2-7; D is perhaps TRBD2 (6 bases). The CDR3 is made up of 16 amino acids. Germline assignment: CDR1 LGHDT and CDR2 YNNKEL (reference sequence). The V end lost 3 bases, the J end lost 4 bases, and 19 bases lay between the germline ends. CDR3 bases: TGTGCCAGCAGCCAGGTCGGGGGAGGAGCCCTTTACGAGCAGTACTTC. This encodes CASSQVGGGALYEQYF.

CDR3 coding DNA: TGTGCCACCAGCAGAGACGCCGTAGCAATCGAGCAGTTCTTC. Amino acids: CATSRDAVAIEQFF. The J gene is TRBJ2-1, the V gene TRBV15, with D unresolved. Germline CDR1 and CDR2: LNHNV and YYDKDF (reference sequence). Between the trimmed V and J ends, which lost 0 bases and 10 bases, there was a span of 13 bases. The CDR3 totals 14 residues.

This clone came up a few times. This chain joins TRBV7-2 and TRBJ2-2, with 10 positions matching TRBD2. The length of the CDR3 is 14 residues. V was pared by 8 bases and J by 6 bases, with 6 bases of the junction left unmatched. Looked up from germline, CDR1 is SGHTA and CDR2 is FQGNSA. CDR3: CASRLAGDSGELFF. In DNA, the CDR3 is TGTGCCAGCCGCCTAGCGGGAGATTCCGGGGAGCTGTTTTTT.

The V call is TRBV6-5, the J call TRBJ2-1, with D perhaps matching TRBD1 (6 bases). Germline V gene lookup returns CDR1 MNHEY and CDR2 SVGAGI. Trimming cost V 0 bases and J 2 bases, with 11 bases left between them. This CDR3 has 16 amino acids. CDR3 sequence reads: CASSYSNRVPYNEQFF. CDR3 coding DNA: TGTGCCAGCAGTTACTCGAACAGGGTCCCCTACAATGAGCAGTTCTTC.

V and J are TRBV19 and TRBJ2-1; TRBD2 matches 11 bases. CDR3 length: 15 residues. V shed 5 bases and J 4 bases; nucleotides not matched to a gene: 4. Germline V lookup: CDR1 LNHDA, CDR2 SQIVND (reference sequence). CDR3 coding DNA: TGTGCCAGTAGTGGGACTAGCGGATTATACAATGAGCAGTTCTTC. Translation: CASSGTSGLYNEQFF.

The chain joins TRBV11-2 to TRBJ2-1; possible D gene TRBD2, 6 bases. Trimming took 3 bases from V and 7 from J, leaving 22 bases between them. The length of the CDR3 is 17 residues. Germline assignment: CDR1 SGHAT and CDR2 FQNNGV. The CDR3 is CASSFIGGIRIRNEQFF. The CDR3 region has the DNA TGTGCCAGCAGCTTTATAGGCGGGATCCGTATACGAAATGAGCAGTTCTTC.

The chain uses TRBV5-4 and TRBJ2-1; perhaps TRBD1 as D (6 bases). Germline CDR1 and CDR2: SGHNT and YYREEE (reference sequence). V shed 4 bases and J shed 5 bases, with 22 bases lying between them. The CDR3 is 17 residues long. CDR3 sequence reads: CASSLNRESARNNEQFF. DNA of the CDR3: TGTGCCAGCAGCCTGAACAGGGAAAGCGCACGGAACAATGAGCAGTTCTTC.